What follows are 4 T cell receptor beta chains derived from one specimen sequenced in a study of CD4+ T cells in melanoma. TCRdb's table, derived via immunoSEQ multiplex PCR, lists solely in-frame clones and lacks some. The sample shows approximately 19,000 clones, more than 70% of them seen only once. The receptors were gathered from a human donor with melanoma.

The CDR3 DNA sequence: TGTGCCAGCAGTGCCCGGTGGGGAGGCTACACCTTC. Translation: CASSARWGGYTF. The chain carries TRBV6-1 and TRBJ1-2; D uncertain. The V end was cut by 4 bases, the J end by 8 bases, with 11 bases between. The germline gives CDR1 MNHNS, CDR2 SASEGT. The CDR3 has 12 residues.

This clone was recorded a few times. J is TRBJ2-1 and V is TRBV4-2, with a weak D call TRBD1 (6 bases). The CDR3 is 14 amino acids. Per the germline V gene, CDR1 is LGHNA and CDR2 is YNFKEQ. Trimming took off 7 bases at V and 0 bases at J, with 10 bases between the two ends. The DNA for the CDR3 is TGTGCCAGCACTCCGGACAGCTCCTACAATGAGCAGTTCTTC. Its translation: CASTPDSSYNEQFF.

This clone was recorded a few times. The rearrangement links TRBV19 to TRBJ2-1; D perhaps matches TRBD1 (5 bases). Per the germline V gene, CDR1 is LNHDA and CDR2 is SQIVND (reference sequence). The CDR3 length is 14 residues. V was shortened by 3 bases and J by 7 bases, with 13 bases between the two germline ends. The CDR3 DNA follows: TGTGCCAGTAGTATCAATCAGGGCATAAATGAGCAGTTCTTC. Translating gives CASSINQGINEQFF.

The gene calls are TRBV5-1 and TRBJ2-3, with 12 bases lining up with TRBD2. V lost 1 base, J lost 0 bases, and 9 bases stayed unmatched. Germline CDR1 reads SGHRS; CDR2 reads YFSETQ. The CDR3 contains 19 residues. The CDR3 DNA reads as TGCGCCAGCAGCTTGTTCCCCCGACTAGCGGGGGTTAGCACAGATACGCAGTATTTT. Protein product: CASSLFPRLAGVSTDTQYF.